This passage covers 17 T cell receptor beta chains from one sample sequenced in a study of shared clonotypes between healthy human individuals. Sequencing used immunoSEQ multiplex PCR; TCRdb keeps in-frame clones, though not all of them. The sample lists approximately 2,000,000 clones, roughly 93% occurring once. Terminally differentiated effector memory CD45RA+ cells were left out of the naive CD8 fraction, which was CD45RO-negative and positively selected for CCR7. The specimen was naive CD8+ T cells from PBMCs. The receptors were sampled from a man aged 18 to 29 in good health. Some clones in this sample may be carry-over from other donors' samples.

In this sample, this clone turned up a few times. This chain links TRBV5-4 with TRBJ2-7, with a tentative D call TRBD1 (5 bases). The V and J ends lost 4 bases and 3 bases respectively, with 14 bases between them. Germline-derived CDR1 and CDR2 are SGHNT and YYREEE (reference sequence). This CDR3 is built from 14 residues. CDR3 DNA sequence: TGTGCCAGCAGCCCCGCCGACAGAGTCTACGAGCAGTACTTC. Amino acids: CASSPADRVYEQYF.

The chain uses TRBV14 and TRBJ2-1, with 8 bases lining up with TRBD1. Germline loops: CDR1 SGHDN, CDR2 FVKESK. The trim removed 3 bases at V and 6 bases at J, leaving 10 bases unmatched. The CDR3 is 16 amino acids. CDR3 nucleotides: TGTGCCAGCAGCCATTGGACAGGGAAGGGGTCCAATGAGCAGTTCTTC. This encodes CASSHWTGKGSNEQFF.

V gene TRBV19 combines with J gene TRBJ1-5; D unresolved. The germline V gene encodes CDR1 LNHDA and CDR2 SQIVND (reference sequence). CDR3 size: 15 residues. Trimming took 3 bases from V and 0 from J, leaving 9 bases between them. The CDR3 sequence is CASSISFYSNQPQHF. The CDR3 nucleotides are TGTGCCAGTAGTATTTCGTTTTATAGCAATCAGCCCCAGCATTTT.

Only one count was recorded for this clone. V usage is TRBV2 and J usage is TRBJ2-5; no reliable D call. The J call may be mistaken, given a closer DNA end match to TRBJ2-7. The germline V gene encodes CDR1 SNHLY and CDR2 FYNNEI. This CDR3 contains 13 residues. The CDR3 is CASSDRLSYEQYF. CDR3 DNA sequence: TGTGCCAGCAGTGATAGGCTCTCCTACGAGCAGTACTTC.

This chain connects TRBV13 to TRBJ2-4; TRBD1 aligns across 7 bases. J was trimmed by 2 bases and V by 5 bases; bases with no gene match: 0. Germline loops: CDR1 PRHDT, CDR2 FYEKMQ (reference sequence). This CDR3 region has 13 residues. This CDR3 is CASSRGPKNIQYF. CDR3 in DNA: TGTGCCAGCAGCAGGGGGCCCAAAAACATTCAGTACTTC.

V is TRBV7-9 and J is TRBJ2-1; TRBD2 might be the D (6 bases). CDR3 length: 14 amino acids. The germline gives CDR1 SEHNR, CDR2 FQNEAQ (reference sequence). V lost 4 bases, J lost 1 base, and 8 bases lay in between. DNA of the CDR3: TGTGCCAGCAGCTCGGGAGTATCCTACAATGAGCAGTTCTTC. As protein: CASSSGVSYNEQFF. Filled out from reference TRBV7-9 and TRBJ2-1, the complete variable domain reads DTGVSQNPRHKITKRGQNVTFRCDPISEHNRLYWYRQTLGQGPEFLTYFQNEAQLEKSRLLSDRFSAERPKGSFSTLEIQRTEQGDSAMYLCASSSGVSYNEQFFGPGTRLTVL.

The chain has TRBV4-2 and TRBJ2-1; 10 positions agree with TRBD2. Germline V gene data show CDR1 as LGHNA and CDR2 as YNFKEQ. The CDR3 has 19 residues. V lost 0 bases and J lost 5; bases outside the gene matches: 13. The CDR3 region has the DNA TGTGCCAGCAGCCAAGAGTGGGCCCTAGGACTAGCGGCTGACAATGAGCAGTTCTTC. Encoded protein: CASSQEWALGLAADNEQFF.

This rearrangement joins TRBV11-2 to TRBJ2-1, with D maybe TRBD2 (6 bases). The CDR3 spans 17 residues. The ends were cut back, 3 bases at V and 5 bases at J, with 20 bases in the middle. Per the germline V gene, CDR1 is SGHAT and CDR2 is FQNNGV. CDR3 bases: TGTGCCAGCAGCTTTCTGCACGGGAGCTCCAGGCACAATGAGCAGTTCTTC. It specifies CASSFLHGSSRHNEQFF. Based on the CDR3 plus reference TRBV11-2 and TRBJ2-1, the full variable domain is EAGVAQSPRYKIIEKRQSVAFWCNPISGHATLYWYQQILGQGPKLLIQFQNNGVVDDSQLPKDRFSAERLKGVDSTLKIQPAKLEDSAVYLCASSFLHGSSRHNEQFFGPGTRLTVL.

V gene TRBV27 combines with J gene TRBJ2-7; 9 nucleotides match TRBD2. Germline V lookup: CDR1 MNHEY, CDR2 SMNVEV (reference sequence). The CDR3 extends over 18 amino acids. V was pared by 5 bases and J by 3 bases, with 17 bases of the junction left unmatched. CDR3 coding DNA: TGTGCCAGCAGTCCACTTGGAGCGGGAGGCCCGTCCCACTACGAGCAGTACTTC. This encodes CASSPLGAGGPSHYEQYF.

The chain couples TRBV11-2 to TRBJ1-2; D might be TRBD1 (5 bases). V was trimmed by 5 bases and J by 4 bases, leaving 11 bases between them. The germline V gene encodes CDR1 SGHAT and CDR2 FQNNGV. This CDR3 has 13 amino acids. This chain's CDR3 is CASSQGRLYGYTF. Here the CDR3 DNA reads TGTGCCAGCAGCCAGGGACGGCTCTATGGCTACACCTTC. The whole variable domain, remainder taken from reference TRBV11-2 and TRBJ1-2, is EAGVAQSPRYKIIEKRQSVAFWCNPISGHATLYWYQQILGQGPKLLIQFQNNGVVDDSQLPKDRFSAERLKGVDSTLKIQPAKLEDSAVYLCASSQGRLYGYTFGSGTRLTVV.

The V and J genes are TRBV7-6 and TRBJ2-7, with D unresolved. The CDR3 runs to 14 residues. Trimming took off 2 bases at V and 3 bases at J, with 11 bases between the two ends. From germline, CDR1 is SGHVS and CDR2 FNYEAQ. CDR3 loop: CASSLLGTLYEQYF. The CDR3 DNA is TGTGCCAGCAGCTTACTCGGCACCCTCTACGAGCAGTACTTC.

The genes are TRBV7-9 and TRBJ2-7; TRBD2 matches 9 bases. With 6 bases clipped from V and 3 bases from J, the junction kept 0 bases outside the gene matches. Germline V CDR1 and CDR2: SEHNR, FQNEAQ (reference sequence). The CDR3 has 12 residues. CDR3: CASRREGYEQYF. CDR3 DNA: TGTGCCAGCAGGCGGGAGGGCTACGAGCAGTACTTC.

This chain links TRBV5-1 with TRBJ2-1; 15 positions agree with TRBD2. The trim removed 0 bases at V and 9 bases at J, leaving 4 bases unmatched. CDR1 is SGHRS, CDR2 YFSETQ, per germline. This CDR3 is built from 16 residues. The DNA for the CDR3 is TGCGCCAGCAGCTTGGCCTTGGGACTAGCGGGAGGTGAGCAGTTCTTC. Encoded protein: CASSLALGLAGGEQFF.

This clone came up once. V usage is TRBV7-9 and J usage is TRBJ1-2, with 8 bases aligning to TRBD1. Germline-derived CDR1 and CDR2 are SEHNR and FQNEAQ (reference sequence). The CDR3 is 15 amino acids. Unmatched junction bases numbered 9, after V lost 1 base and J lost 8 bases. CDR3 sequence: CASSLGPDRVIGYTF. Written as DNA, the CDR3 is TGTGCCAGCAGCTTAGGACCGGACAGGGTAATCGGCTACACCTTC.

J is TRBJ1-4 and V is TRBV5-6, with 7 bases aligning to TRBD1. The CDR3 covers 15 residues. J gave up 8 bases and V 4 bases, and 11 bases lay outside the gene matches. Germline V gene lookup returns CDR1 SGHDT and CDR2 YYEEEE. Written as DNA, the CDR3 is TGTGCCAGCAGCCCATCGACAGGGTACTCGGAAAAACTGTTTTTT. It specifies CASSPSTGYSEKLFF.

This chain connects TRBV27 to TRBJ1-1; D gene uncertain. This CDR3 contains 15 residues. CDR1 is MNHEY and CDR2 is SMNVEV in the germline V gene (reference sequence). The ends were cut back, 0 bases at V and 3 bases at J, with 11 bases in the middle. The DNA for the CDR3 is TGTGCCAGCAGTTTATCCCAGAATGGGGACACTGAAGCTTTCTTT. Protein sequence: CASSLSQNGDTEAFF.

CDR3 in DNA: TGCGCCAGCAGCCAAGGAAATTTGGAGCAGTTCTTC. It translates to CASSQGNLEQFF. This rearrangement joins TRBV4-1 to TRBJ2-1; no clear D gene. Germline CDR1 and CDR2: MGHRA and YSYEKL. With 1 base removed from V and 10 bases from J, the gap between germline ends came to 8 bases. The length of the CDR3 is 12 residues.